Included here is one T cell receptor beta chain sequence, with context. Antigen specificity is unknown. One junction end does not reproduce the germline sequence, and a read error may be involved. Constant-region reverse primers amplified full-length variable regions, followed by semi-nested Nested Universal Primer A PCR. MiXCR, applied by TCRdb to the 5' RACE reads, yields one record per CDR3 protein. The sample lists fewer than 60,000 distinct CDR3 sequences, around a quarter seen once, with 2.1% in the top ten. The CDR3 runs 14 residues. Germline V gives CDR1 ENHRY, CDR2 SYGVKD. The study, taken as a whole, reports: Greatest tumor Treg TCR overlap was with tumor naive CD4+ cells.

The receptor comes from a female donor with breast cancer. The sample was naive CD4+ T cells sorted from blood. Documented subset: naive CD4+ T cells, CD4+CD45RA+CD25-. This chain joins TRBV10-3 and TRBJ2-7; TRBD2 aligns across 10 bases. The CDR3 region has the DNA TGTACCATCACTTCGGCTAGCGGGAGCTACGAGCAGTACTTC. It encodes CTITSASGSYEQYF.